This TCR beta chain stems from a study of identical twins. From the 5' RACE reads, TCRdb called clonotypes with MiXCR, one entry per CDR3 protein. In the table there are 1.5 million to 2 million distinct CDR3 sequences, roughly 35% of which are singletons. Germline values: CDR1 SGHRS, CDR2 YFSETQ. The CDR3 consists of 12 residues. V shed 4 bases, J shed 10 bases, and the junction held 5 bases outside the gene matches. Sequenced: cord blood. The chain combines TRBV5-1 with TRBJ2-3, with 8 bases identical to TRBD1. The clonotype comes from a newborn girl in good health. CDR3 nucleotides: TGCGCCAGCAGCACAGGACAGGGATCGCAGTATTTT. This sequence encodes CASSTGQGSQYF.